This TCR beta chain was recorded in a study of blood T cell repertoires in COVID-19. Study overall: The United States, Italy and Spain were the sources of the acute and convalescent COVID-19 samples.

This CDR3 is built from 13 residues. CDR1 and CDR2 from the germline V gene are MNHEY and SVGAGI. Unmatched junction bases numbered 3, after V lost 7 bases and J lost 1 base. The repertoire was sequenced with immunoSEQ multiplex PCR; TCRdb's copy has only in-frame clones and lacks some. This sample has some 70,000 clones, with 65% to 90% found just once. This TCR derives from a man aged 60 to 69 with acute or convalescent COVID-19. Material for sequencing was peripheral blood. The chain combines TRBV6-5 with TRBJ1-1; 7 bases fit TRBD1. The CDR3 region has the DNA TGTGCCAGCAACGACAGGGAGAACACTGAAGCTTTCTTT. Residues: CASNDRENTEAFF.